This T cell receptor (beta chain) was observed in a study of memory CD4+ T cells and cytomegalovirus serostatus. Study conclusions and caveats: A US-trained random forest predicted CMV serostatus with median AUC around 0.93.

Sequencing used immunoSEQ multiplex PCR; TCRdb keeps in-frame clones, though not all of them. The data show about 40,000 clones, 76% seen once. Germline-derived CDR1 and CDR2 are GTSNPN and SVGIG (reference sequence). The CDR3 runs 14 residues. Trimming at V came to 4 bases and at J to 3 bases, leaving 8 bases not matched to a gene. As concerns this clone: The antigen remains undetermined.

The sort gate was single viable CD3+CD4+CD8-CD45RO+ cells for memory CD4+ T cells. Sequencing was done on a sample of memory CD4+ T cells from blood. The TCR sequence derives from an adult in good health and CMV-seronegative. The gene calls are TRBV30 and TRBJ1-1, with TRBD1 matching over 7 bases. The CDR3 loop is CAWIPQGWDTEAFF. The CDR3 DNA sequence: TGTGCCTGGATCCCACAGGGGTGGGACACTGAAGCTTTCTTT.